Listed below are T cell receptor beta chains from one sample, sequenced in a study of immune evolution from preneoplasia to lung adenocarcinoma. Measured with immunoSEQ multiplex PCR; TCRdb has only the in-frame clones, and not every one. Of some 6,100 clones listed, roughly 76% are singletons. The sequenced sample was FFPE invasive lung adenocarcinoma tissue. Source of these receptors: a person between 55 and 69 years old with lung adenocarcinoma. The CDR3 runs from the conserved cysteine through the conserved F or W. The D gene is left open where the match is weak. Only part of the rows carry a size: once, few, many, or a class if the clone is expanded.

clone size,D gene,J gene,V gene,CDR3 DNA,CDR3 protein
NA,TRBD2,TRBJ2-1,TRBV14,TGTGCCAGCAGCGCCCAACTAGCGGGGACTCAGTTCTTC,CASSAQLAGTQFF
NA,TRBD2,TRBJ2-7,TRBV30,TGTGCCTGGAGGACTAGCGGCTACGAGCAGTACTTC,CAWRTSGYEQYF
NA,TRBD2,TRBJ2-3,TRBV27,TGTGCCAGCAGTCACAGACTAGCGGGAGGGCTAGATACGCAGTATTTT,CASSHRLAGGLDTQYF
NA,NA,TRBJ2-5,TRBV21-1,TGTGCCAGCAGCACTCCCCGGGACGAGCATAAAGAGACCCAGTACTTC,CASSTPRDEHKETQYF
NA,TRBD1,TRBJ2-6,TRBV9,TGTGCCAGCAGCGGCAAATACCGGGACAGGCGGATGGGGGCCAACGTCCTGACTTTC,CASSGKYRDRRMGANVLTF
NA,NA,TRBJ2-1,TRBV18,TGTGCCAGCTCACCATCGTATGTGGATAATGAGCAGTTCTTC,CASSPSYVDNEQFF
NA,NA,TRBJ1-2,TRBV2,TGTGCCAGAGGGGAGCGGGCTCTTGGGGGCTACACCTTC,CARGERALGGYTF
NA,TRBD2,TRBJ2-1,TRBV7-3,TGTGCCAGCAGCTTAGTAGCGGGAGGCCTCAATGAGCAGTTCTTC,CASSLVAGGLNEQFF
NA,TRBD1,TRBJ1-2,TRBV19,TGTGCCGTCGTACAGGGGAACTATGGCTACACCTTC,CAVVQGNYGYTF
NA,NA,TRBJ1-1,TRBV6-1,TGTGCCAGCAGTTCCGGACCAGGGACGGCTGAAGCTTTCTTT,CASSSGPGTAEAFF
NA,TRBD1,TRBJ2-7,TRBV5-6,TGTGCCAGCAGCTTGCCCGGGACAGGGGGCCTCGAGCAGTACTTC,CASSLPGTGGLEQYF
NA,NA,TRBJ2-2,TRBV28,TGTGCCAGCACCCACAGGACAGCCCTAAGGAAGAGGCCCGGGGAGCTGTTTTTT,CASTHRTALRKRPGELFF
few,NA,TRBJ2-1,TRBV28,TGTGCCAGCAGGACGACGTACAATGAGCAGTTCTTC,CASRTTYNEQFF
NA,NA,TRBJ1-5,TRBV10-3,TGTGCCATCAGTACGACGGAAAATCAGCCCCAGCATTTT,CAISTTENQPQHF
NA,NA,TRBJ2-7,TRBV6-1,TGTGCCAGCAGTGTAACAGGGAACATTGAGCAGTACTTC,CASSVTGNIEQYF
NA,TRBD1,TRBJ1-1,TRBV19,TGTGCCAGTAGTATAGATAGGGCAGGGGGTAGGGCTTTCTTT,CASSIDRAGGRAFF
once,NA,TRBJ2-5,TRBV11-3,TGTGCCAGCCGGGATCAAGAGACCCAGTACTTC,CASRDQETQYF
NA,NA,TRBJ1-2,TRBV4-2,TGTGCCAGCAGCCAAGGGTTGGTATGGGGCTACACCTTC,CASSQGLVWGYTF
NA,NA,TRBJ2-1,TRBV11-1,TGTGCCAGCAGCTTCACCAACACAGGTTTTTTGGGCTCCTACAATGAGCAGTTCTTC,CASSFTNTGFLGSYNEQFF
NA,TRBD2,TRBJ2-4,TRBV28,TGTGCCGGCCGAAAGACTAGCGGGAATCGTTTATGGGGCATTCAGTACTTC,CAGRKTSGNRLWGIQYF
NA,NA,TRBJ2-5,TRBV2,TGTGCCAGCAGTGCAGAGCGACAAGAGACCCAGTACTTC,CASSAERQETQYF
NA,NA,TRBJ1-2,TRBV30,TGTGCCTGGAGTGTAGCCTCCGATAATGGCTACACCTTC,CAWSVASDNGYTF
NA,TRBD1,TRBJ2-2,TRBV18,TGTGCCAGCTCACCAACGGGACAGGGACGGGCCGGGGAGCTGTTTTTT,CASSPTGQGRAGELFF
NA,NA,TRBJ2-5,TRBV7-2,TGTGCCAGCAGCTTACAATCCGGAGGGGGAGAGACCCAGTACTTC,CASSLQSGGGETQYF
NA,NA,TRBJ2-5,TRBV18,TGTGCCAGCTCACCCCCGGGGGCTCAGGGAGAGACCCAGTACTTC,CASSPPGAQGETQYF
NA,NA,TRBJ1-5,TRBV19,TGTGCCAGTAGTATCTTTGGGGGCGGTCAGCCCCAGCATTTT,CASSIFGGGQPQHF
few,NA,TRBJ2-2,TRBV4-2,TGTGCCAGCAGCCGCGAGGGGTCGAACACCGGGGAGCTGTTTTTT,CASSREGSNTGELFF
NA,NA,TRBJ2-7,TRBV7-6,TGTGCCAGCAGCTTAGAACAGGGAGCATTCTACGAGCAGTACTTC,CASSLEQGAFYEQYF
NA,NA,TRBJ2-5,TRBV11-2,TGTGCCAGCAGCCCGGACTCTGCGGCCCAGTACTTC,CASSPDSAAQYF
NA,TRBD2,TRBJ2-1,TRBV11-2,TGTGCCAGCAGCTCCGGGACTAGGAGTGTGAATGAGCAGTTCTTC,CASSSGTRSVNEQFF
NA,NA,TRBJ1-1,TRBV28,TGTGCCAGCAGCCTCTTATACTCTGAAGCTTTCTTT,CASSLLYSEAFF
NA,NA,TRBJ2-2,TRBV2,TGTGCCAGCACCGGCTCCGGGGGGCTCGACACCGGGGAGCTGTTTTTT,CASTGSGGLDTGELFF
few,NA,TRBJ1-2,TRBV7-2,TGTGCCAGCAGCTGGGGAGATACGATCCACACCTTC,CASSWGDTIHTF
NA,NA,TRBJ2-2,TRBV28,TGTGCCAGCAGCAGTCACACCGGGGAGCTGTTTTTT,CASSSHTGELFF
few,NA,TRBJ2-7,TRBV7-2,TGTGCCAGCAGCTTGAGGGGAGGCGACGTTTACGAGCAGTACTTC,CASSLRGGDVYEQYF
NA,NA,TRBJ1-4,TRBV2,TGTGCCAGCAGTCCCCTGACAGGAGATGAAAAACTGTTTTTT,CASSPLTGDEKLFF
NA,TRBD2,TRBJ2-1,TRBV19,TGTGCCAGTAGTAGCACTAGCGGAGGTTACAATGAGCAGTTCTTC,CASSSTSGGYNEQFF
NA,NA,TRBJ2-5,TRBV4-1,TGCGCCAGCAGCCAAGTTGCGAGGGGGGAGACCCAGTACTTC,CASSQVARGETQYF
NA,TRBD1,TRBJ1-2,TRBV19,TGTGCCAGTAGTCCTAGGACAGGAGAATATGGCTACACCTTC,CASSPRTGEYGYTF
NA,TRBD1,TRBJ2-4,TRBV7-2,TGTGCCAGCAGCCCAACACCGGGACAGAACATTCAGTACTTC,CASSPTPGQNIQYF
once,NA,TRBJ1-1,TRBV10-3,TGTGCCAGCCACGCGGGTGGGGGTAGGAACACTGAAGCTTTCTTT,CASHAGGGRNTEAFF
NA,TRBD1,TRBJ1-1,TRBV11-3,TGTGCCAGCAGCTTACCATACCCGCCGGGACAGGGGATGTTGGACACTGAAGCTTTCTTT,CASSLPYPPGQGMLDTEAFF
NA,NA,TRBJ2-7,TRBV10-2,TGCGCCAGCAGTGAGAAGCGCGGGGCCGGGTACGAGCAGTACTTC,CASSEKRGAGYEQYF
NA,TRBD1,TRBJ1-2,TRBV28,TGTGCCAGCAGTTTTACAGGGGTTAACTATGGCTACACCTTC,CASSFTGVNYGYTF
once,NA,TRBJ1-4,TRBV18,TGTGCCAGCTCACCGCAGGCTTCAATTAACGAAAAACTGTTTTTT,CASSPQASINEKLFF
NA,NA,TRBJ2-7,TRBV7-9,TGTGCCAGCAGCACAAGGACTACCGCGGGTCCCTACGAGCAGTACTTC,CASSTRTTAGPYEQYF
few,NA,TRBJ2-1,TRBV19,TGTGCCAGTAGTGTAACACAGGGAACCTCCTACAATGAGCAGTTCTTC,CASSVTQGTSYNEQFF
NA,NA,TRBJ1-3,TRBV5-6,TGTGCCAGCAGCCCCAGGGTTGGGTCTGGTACTGGTGGAAACACCATATATTTT,CASSPRVGSGTGGNTIYF
NA,NA,TRBJ1-4,TRBV28,TGTGCCAGCAGATTTTCGGGGGGCAGGTTTAATGAAAAACTGTTTTTT,CASRFSGGRFNEKLFF
once,NA,TRBJ1-2,TRBV4-2,TGTGCCAGCAGCCAAGGCGCGCGGGACCCGGACTATGGCTACACCTTC,CASSQGARDPDYGYTF